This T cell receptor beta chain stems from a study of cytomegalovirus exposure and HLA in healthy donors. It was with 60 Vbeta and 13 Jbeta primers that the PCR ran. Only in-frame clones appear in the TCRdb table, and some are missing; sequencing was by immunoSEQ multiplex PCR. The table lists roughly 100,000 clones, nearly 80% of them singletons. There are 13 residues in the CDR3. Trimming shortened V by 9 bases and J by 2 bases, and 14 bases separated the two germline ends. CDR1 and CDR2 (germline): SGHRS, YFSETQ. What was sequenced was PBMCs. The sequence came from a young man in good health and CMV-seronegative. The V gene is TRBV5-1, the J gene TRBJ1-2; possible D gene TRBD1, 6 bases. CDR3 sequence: CATRIQGNYGYTF. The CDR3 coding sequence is TGCGCCACTCGTATCCAGGGGAACTATGGCTACACCTTC.